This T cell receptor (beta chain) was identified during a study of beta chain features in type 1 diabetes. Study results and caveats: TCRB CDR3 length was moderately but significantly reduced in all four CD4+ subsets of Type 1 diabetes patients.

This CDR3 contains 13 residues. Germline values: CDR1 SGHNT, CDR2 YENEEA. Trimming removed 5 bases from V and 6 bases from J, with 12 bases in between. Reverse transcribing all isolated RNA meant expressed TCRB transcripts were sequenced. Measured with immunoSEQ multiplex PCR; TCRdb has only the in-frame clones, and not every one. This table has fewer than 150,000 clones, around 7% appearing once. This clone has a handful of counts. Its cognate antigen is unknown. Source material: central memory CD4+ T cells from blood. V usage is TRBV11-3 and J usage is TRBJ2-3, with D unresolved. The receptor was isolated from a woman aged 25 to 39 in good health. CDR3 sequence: CASSPQPGDTQYF. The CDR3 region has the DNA TGTGCCAGCAGCCCGCAGCCCGGGGATACGCAGTATTTT.